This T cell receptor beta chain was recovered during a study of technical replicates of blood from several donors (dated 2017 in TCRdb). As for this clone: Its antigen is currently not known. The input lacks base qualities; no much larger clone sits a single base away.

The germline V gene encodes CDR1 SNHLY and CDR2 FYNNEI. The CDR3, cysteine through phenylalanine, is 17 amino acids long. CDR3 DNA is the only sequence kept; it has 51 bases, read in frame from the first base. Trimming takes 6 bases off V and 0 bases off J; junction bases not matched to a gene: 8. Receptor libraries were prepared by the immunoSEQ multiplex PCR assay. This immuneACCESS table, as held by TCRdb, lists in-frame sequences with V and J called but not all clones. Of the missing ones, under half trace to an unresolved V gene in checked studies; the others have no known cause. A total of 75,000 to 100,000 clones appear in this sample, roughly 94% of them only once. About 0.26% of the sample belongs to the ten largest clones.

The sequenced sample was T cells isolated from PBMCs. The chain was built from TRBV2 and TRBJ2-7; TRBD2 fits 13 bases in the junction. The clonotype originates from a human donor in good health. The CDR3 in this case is CASRRTSGSPLSYEQYF. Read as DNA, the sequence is TGTGCCAGCAGACGGACTAGCGGGAGCCCCCTCTCCTACGAGCAGTACTTC.